The T cell receptor beta chain described here comes from a study of blood T cell repertoires in COVID-19. About the study: Specimens from acute and convalescent COVID-19 originated in the United States, Italy and Spain. Sample material is recorded as cDNA or gDNA derived from T cells, B-cell-depleted T cells, or PBMCs.

How the authors handled the data: Researchers report that nucleated cell counts were estimated from reference gene primer amplification. Libraries were prepared by immunoSEQ multiplex PCR; TCRdb keeps only in-frame clonotypes and omits some of them. The V and J calls and clone size are taken from that table; D and trimming were inferred from the DNA. Seen here are 150,000 or so clones, around 86% observed once, and the top ten hold under 7.5%. Germline V gene sequence: CDR1 LGHDT, CDR2 YNNKEL (reference sequence). The CDR3 contains 14 residues. The V gene lost 4 bases and the J gene lost 8 bases, with 14 bases spanning the gap.

The material sequenced was peripheral blood. The source of this sequence is a man older than 75 with acute or convalescent COVID-19. The chain is built from TRBV3-1 (or the pseudogene TRBV3-2) and TRBJ2-2; D may be TRBD2 (6 bases). The CDR3 region is CASSREAGQGELFF. The CDR3 DNA sequence: TGTGCCAGCAGCCGAGAAGCGGGCCAGGGGGAGCTGTTTTTT.